Listed below are T cell receptor beta chains from one sample, sequenced in a study of sequential checkpoint blockade in melanoma. Profiling relied on immunoSEQ multiplex PCR, and the TCRdb table lists in-frame clones only, not all of them. The repertoire has about 28,000 clones, 83% of them found once; the top ten carry less than 20%. The sample here was CD8+ T cells sorted from blood (inferred from file names), taken from a patient given nivolumab and ipilimumab in sequence. All receptors derive from a human donor with melanoma. The CDR3 runs from the conserved cysteine through the conserved F or W. The D gene is left open where the match is weak. Size values are once, few and many counts, or a class for expanded clones, and some rows have none.

CDR3 protein,CDR3 DNA,clone size,J gene,V gene,D gene
CASSSREATEAFF,TGCGCCAGCAGCTCGCGGGAGGCCACTGAAGCTTTCTTT,NA,TRBJ1-1,TRBV5-1,NA
CASSRSYSYEQYF,TGTGCCAGCAGTCGAAGCTATTCCTACGAGCAGTACTTC,NA,TRBJ2-7,TRBV7-9,NA
CASSAQGRGNTEAFF,TGTGCCAGCAGCGCCCAAGGAAGAGGAAACACTGAAGCTTTCTTT,NA,TRBJ1-1,TRBV9,NA
CASHVGGNTEAFF,TGTGCCAGCCACGTCGGTGGGAACACTGAAGCTTTCTTT,NA,TRBJ1-1,TRBV6-1,NA
CASSPRTGNSYEQYF,TGTGCCAGCAGCCCGCGGACAGGGAACTCCTACGAGCAGTACTTC,NA,TRBJ2-7,TRBV7-6,TRBD1
CASSLFPSGPYNEQFF,TGTGCCAGCAGCTTGTTTCCTAGCGGACCCTACAATGAGCAGTTCTTC,NA,TRBJ2-1,TRBV5-6,TRBD2
CASSAGTSGADEQYF,TGTGCCAGCAGCGCAGGGACTAGCGGGGCCGACGAGCAGTACTTC,NA,TRBJ2-7,TRBV9,TRBD2
CASSDGQGKQPQHF,TGTGCCAGCAGTGACGGTCAGGGCAAGCAGCCCCAGCATTTT,NA,TRBJ1-5,TRBV2,NA
CSGTGGAGYTF,TGCAGCGGGACAGGGGGCGCGGGCTACACCTTC,NA,TRBJ1-2,TRBV29-1,TRBD1
CASSFPGTGYEQYF,TGTGCCAGCAGCTTCCCCGGGACAGGATACGAGCAGTACTTC,medium-sized,TRBJ2-7,TRBV28,TRBD1
CASSFLRGQGGNGYTF,TGCGCCAGCAGCTTTTTAAGGGGACAGGGGGGAAATGGCTACACCTTC,once,TRBJ1-2,TRBV5-1,TRBD1
CASSQGGRESQYF,TGTGCCAGCAGCCAAGGGGGGCGTGAGTCGCAGTACTTC,NA,TRBJ2-7,TRBV14,NA
CASSGTGLADTQYF,TGTGCCAGCAGTGGGACAGGATTAGCAGATACGCAGTATTTT,NA,TRBJ2-3,TRBV6-6,TRBD1
CASSTDRAGLGTEAFF,TGTGCCAGCAGCACCGACCGGGCGGGTTTAGGTACTGAAGCTTTCTTT,NA,TRBJ1-1,TRBV7-9,NA
CASSSRTGVTNEKLFF,TGTGCCAGCAGCTCGCGGACAGGGGTAACTAATGAAAAACTGTTTTTT,NA,TRBJ1-4,TRBV7-8,TRBD1
CASSQEGTVNGYTF,TGTGCCAGCAGCCAAGAAGGGACAGTTAATGGCTACACCTTC,NA,TRBJ1-2,TRBV4-1,TRBD1
CAWRRGTGGYEQYF,TGTGCCTGGAGACGGGGGACAGGGGGGTACGAGCAGTACTTC,NA,TRBJ2-7,TRBV30,TRBD1
CASRTLGLATHEQYF,TGCGCCAGCAGGACCCTTGGCCTAGCGACACACGAGCAGTACTTC,NA,TRBJ2-7,TRBV10-1,NA
CASSLYGGANIQYF,TGCGCCAGCAGCCTCTATGGGGGGGCGAACATTCAGTACTTC,NA,TRBJ2-4,TRBV4-3,NA
CSVPEVSEAFF,TGCAGCGTTCCCGAGGTCTCTGAAGCTTTCTTT,NA,TRBJ1-1,TRBV29-1,NA
CASSQDTSGGSGQFF,TGTGCCAGCAGCCAAGATACTAGCGGGGGATCGGGGCAGTTCTTC,NA,TRBJ2-1,TRBV4-2,TRBD2
CASSWEANTEAFF,TGTGCCAGCAGTTGGGAGGCGAACACTGAAGCTTTCTTT,NA,TRBJ1-1,TRBV28,NA
CASSQGRGGGAATQYF,TGCGCCAGCAGCCAAGGGAGGGGAGGGGGGGCGGCAACGCAGTATTTT,NA,TRBJ2-3,TRBV4-3,NA
CAWSDSGTGANEQYF,TGTGCCTGGAGTGACTCCGGGACAGGGGCCAACGAGCAGTACTTC,NA,TRBJ2-7,TRBV30,TRBD1
CASSQDLAGGNTEAFF,TGCGCCAGCAGCCAAGACCTAGCGGGCGGGAACACTGAAGCTTTCTTT,NA,TRBJ1-1,TRBV4-1,NA
CASSPGQGYEQYF,TGTGCCAGCAGTCCCGGACAGGGGTACGAGCAGTACTTC,NA,TRBJ2-7,TRBV27,TRBD1
CASSVGEGGYEQYF,TGTGCCAGCAGCGTAGGGGAGGGCGGTTACGAGCAGTACTTC,NA,TRBJ2-7,TRBV9,TRBD2
CASSLSGGNTEAFF,TGTGCCAGCAGTTTATCCGGCGGGAACACTGAAGCTTTCTTT,NA,TRBJ1-1,TRBV27,NA
CASSVESSGGAYNEQFF,TGTGCCAGCAGCGTAGAGAGTAGCGGGGGGGCCTACAATGAGCAGTTCTTC,NA,TRBJ2-1,TRBV9,TRBD2
CASSQGNAGQGETQYF,TGCGCCAGCAGCCAAGGAAACGCGGGACAGGGGGAGACCCAGTACTTC,NA,TRBJ2-5,TRBV4-1,TRBD1
CASSRIGTGVNTGELFF,TGTGCCAGCAGTCGAATCGGGACAGGGGTTAACACCGGGGAGCTGTTTTTT,NA,TRBJ2-2,TRBV2,TRBD1
CASSLGQGANYGYTF,TGCGCCAGCAGCTTGGGACAGGGGGCCAACTATGGCTACACCTTC,NA,TRBJ1-2,TRBV4-3,TRBD1
CASRTSGRVNEQFF,TGTGCCAGCCGGACTAGCGGGAGGGTAAATGAGCAGTTCTTC,NA,TRBJ2-1,TRBV25-1,TRBD2
CASSYYPRAEQYF,TGTGCCAGCAGTTATTACCCCAGGGCCGAGCAGTACTTC,NA,TRBJ2-7,TRBV6-5,NA
CASSLLGGRDLEQYF,TGTGCCAGCAGCTTATTGGGCGGGAGGGACCTCGAGCAGTACTTC,NA,TRBJ2-7,TRBV7-6,TRBD2
CASSPGLAGSSYEQYF,TGTGCCAGCAGTCCCGGACTAGCGGGAAGCTCCTACGAGCAGTACTTC,NA,TRBJ2-7,TRBV2,TRBD2
CASRPRRQDNSPLHF,TGTGCCAGCAGGCCACGGAGACAGGATAATTCACCCCTCCACTTT,NA,TRBJ1-6,TRBV27,NA
CASSPRDFTDTQYF,TGTGCCAGCAGCCCCCGGGACTTCACAGATACGCAGTATTTT,NA,TRBJ2-3,TRBV7-9,NA
CSVYPGESYEQYF,TGCAGCGTTTATCCGGGGGAATCCTACGAGCAGTACTTC,NA,TRBJ2-7,TRBV29-1,NA
CASRDISNSPLHF,TGTGCCAGCAGGGACATTTCGAATTCACCCCTCCACTTT,NA,TRBJ1-6,TRBV27,NA
CASSVFEQGAGELFF,TGTGCCAGCAGCGTATTCGAACAGGGGGCCGGGGAGCTGTTTTTT,NA,TRBJ2-2,TRBV9,TRBD1
CASSEAPRVMQPQHF,TGTGCCAGCAGTGAAGCCCCGAGGGTTATGCAGCCCCAGCATTTT,NA,TRBJ1-5,TRBV6-1,NA
CASKPGTDSGNTIYF,TGTGCCAGTAAACCAGGGACTGACTCTGGAAACACCATATATTTT,few,TRBJ1-3,TRBV19,NA
CASSVQGGTDTQYF,TGTGCCAGCAGCGTTCAGGGGGGCACAGATACGCAGTATTTT,NA,TRBJ2-3,TRBV9,TRBD1
CASSQGGNLDTQYF,TGCGCCAGCAGCCAGGGGGGAAATCTGGATACGCAGTATTTT,once,TRBJ2-3,TRBV4-3,NA
CASSYGFEAFF,TGTGCCAGTAGTTACGGGTTTGAAGCTTTCTTT,NA,TRBJ1-1,TRBV19,NA
CASSYSGQGGIQYF,TGTGCCAGCAGTTACTCGGGGCAGGGAGGCATTCAGTACTTC,once,TRBJ2-4,TRBV6-5,NA
CAWGGLAEKISTDTQYF,TGTGCCTGGGGTGGACTAGCGGAAAAGATAAGCACAGATACGCAGTATTTT,NA,TRBJ2-3,TRBV30,TRBD2
CASSLSQGFVNSPLHF,TGTGCCAGCAGCTTGTCCCAGGGGTTCGTAAATTCACCCCTCCACTTT,NA,TRBJ1-6,TRBV11-2,NA
CASSQLTISMAGRDEKLFF,TGCGCCAGCAGTCAATTAACAATCTCGATGGCCGGCAGGGATGAAAAACTGTTTTTT,NA,TRBJ1-4,TRBV23-1,NA
CASSKGRTSGNSYNEQFF,TGTGCCAGCAGCAAAGGGAGGACTAGCGGCAATTCCTACAATGAGCAGTTCTTC,NA,TRBJ2-1,TRBV21-1,NA
CASSLWANQPQHF,TGTGCCAGCAGTTTATGGGCCAATCAGCCCCAGCATTTT,NA,TRBJ1-5,TRBV28,NA
CSAAITGAEAFF,TGCAGCGCCGCTATAACAGGGGCTGAAGCTTTCTTT,NA,TRBJ1-1,TRBV29-1,TRBD1
CASSFEGYYGYTF,TGTGCCAGCAGCTTCGAGGGATACTATGGCTACACCTTC,NA,TRBJ1-2,TRBV7-8,NA
CASSIASGSNEQFF,TGTGCCAGTAGTATAGCCTCAGGGTCGAATGAGCAGTTCTTC,few,TRBJ2-1,TRBV19,NA